The 21 T cell receptor beta chains listed next were all sequenced from one sample in a study of cytomegalovirus exposure and HLA in healthy donors. Vbeta (60) and Jbeta (13) primers were used in the PCR. Some clones are missing from TCRdb's copy, which holds only in-frame ones; the method was immunoSEQ multiplex PCR. The table records some 140,000 clones, approximately 10% of them present only once. Sample: PBMCs. These receptors were obtained from a middle-aged woman in good health and CMV-seropositive.

The sample holds a few counts of this clone. The V and J genes are TRBV5-1 and TRBJ2-3; TRBD2 matches 10 bases. Germline V CDR1 and CDR2: SGHRS, YFSETQ. V was clipped by 6 bases and J by 6 bases; unmatched bases: 4. The CDR3 loop spans 13 amino acids. As DNA, the CDR3 is TGCGCCAGCACAAGCGGGGGGGCGGATACGCAGTATTTT. Encoded protein: CASTSGGADTQYF.

This chain links TRBV2 with TRBJ2-5, with 10 bases aligning to TRBD2. The CDR3 sequence is 14 residues long. Germline V gene sequence: CDR1 SNHLY, CDR2 FYNNEI. The V and J ends lost 5 bases and 9 bases, in that order; junction bases with no gene match: 9. The DNA for the CDR3 is TGTGCCAGCAGTCCAGGGACTAGCGCTGAGGCCCAGTACTTC. The encoded protein is CASSPGTSAEAQYF.

The chain has TRBV5-1 and TRBJ2-1, with 8 bases lining up with TRBD1. The V and J ends lost 1 base and 7 bases, in that order; junction bases with no gene match: 4. This CDR3 is 14 amino acids long. The germline CDR1 and CDR2 sequences are SGHRS and YFSETQ. The CDR3 DNA is TGCGCCAGCAGCTTGAGAACAGGGGGGAATGAGCAGTTCTTC. Its protein is CASSLRTGGNEQFF.

This clone was recorded a few times. This rearrangement joins TRBV19 to TRBJ2-5; TRBD2 might be the D (6 bases). V was shortened by 5 bases and J by 1 base, with 8 bases between the two germline ends. CDR3 length equals 13 residues. Per germline, CDR1 LNHDA and CDR2 SQIVND (reference sequence). The CDR3 spells CASSGDFQETQYF. The CDR3 nucleotides are TGTGCCAGTAGTGGGGACTTCCAAGAGACCCAGTACTTC.

The gene calls are TRBV6-6 and TRBJ2-7, with D perhaps matching TRBD2 (6 bases). Germline CDR1 MNHNY, CDR2 SVGAGI (reference sequence). The length of the CDR3 is 14 residues. Deletions cut 7 bases from V and 4 bases from J, with 17 bases between. This CDR3 is CASKNSGLTYEQYF. The CDR3 coding sequence is TGTGCCAGCAAGAACTCGGGACTTACTTACGAGCAGTACTTC.

This clone was counted a few times. This chain links TRBV19 with TRBJ1-1; D unresolved. CDR3 length equals 15 residues. Germline CDR1 and CDR2: LNHDA and SQIVND (reference sequence). V lost 6 bases to trimming and J lost 2 bases, with 16 bases between them. CDR3 sequence (DNA): TGTGCCAGTAGCCCGGAGGGCAGCTTTAACACTGAAGCTTTCTTT. Translating it yields CASSPEGSFNTEAFF.

The chain links TRBV11-2 to TRBJ1-6, with 10 bases identical to TRBD1. Germline V lookup: CDR1 SGHAT, CDR2 FQNNGV. The trim removed 4 bases at V and 6 bases at J, leaving 3 bases unmatched. The CDR3 runs to 15 residues. CDR3 nucleotides: TGTGCCAGCAGCTCGAGGGACAGGGGTAATTCACCCCTCCACTTT. Translated: CASSSRDRGNSPLHF.

The V gene is TRBV6-5, the J gene TRBJ1-4, with D tentatively TRBD1 (5 bases). The CDR3 totals 14 residues. The germline gives CDR1 MNHEY, CDR2 SVGAGI. The germline V and J ends were trimmed by 2 bases and 6 bases, with 10 bases remaining between them. The CDR3 DNA sequence: TGTGCCAGCAGTTACGACAGACCCTATGAAAAACTGTTTTTT. Protein: CASSYDRPYEKLFF.

This sequence joins TRBV5-4 and TRBJ1-2, with D hard to call. The CDR3 totals 15 residues. Germline CDR1 is SGHNT and CDR2 is YYREEE (reference sequence). V was clipped by 4 bases and J by 8 bases, with 21 bases between them. CDR3 in DNA: TGTGCCAGCAGCCGACCGGGAAAGGGTCGGGGAGGCTACACCTTC. This sequence encodes CASSRPGKGRGGYTF.

This chain connects TRBV4-1 to TRBJ1-3; D not resolved. Germline assignment: CDR1 MGHRA and CDR2 YSYEKL. Trimming cost V 0 bases and J 0 bases, with 15 bases left between them. The CDR3 has 18 amino acids. The CDR3 DNA reads as TGCGCCAGCAGCCAAGACTCACGTATAGCCCCCTCTGGAAACACCATATATTTT. Translating it yields CASSQDSRIAPSGNTIYF.

The CDR3 nucleotides are TGTGCCAGCAACCCTGGGGGGGTCAATCAGCCCCAGCATTTT. Residues: CASNPGGVNQPQHF. The chain joins TRBV6-6 to TRBJ1-5, with a possible D match to TRBD1 (5 bases). CDR1 is MNHNY and CDR2 is SVGAGI in the germline V gene (reference sequence). Trimming cost V 7 bases and J 3 bases, with 13 bases left between them. The CDR3 has 14 residues.

The table lists this clone with a few counts. This sequence joins TRBV10-3 and TRBJ2-3, with 11 positions matching TRBD2. Germline-derived CDR1 and CDR2 are ENHRY and SYGVKD. The CDR3 is 14 residues long. Trimming at V came to 6 bases and at J to 6 bases, leaving 5 bases not matched to a gene. In DNA form, the CDR3 reads TGTGCCATCAGCTTAGCGGGGGGGCGCGATACGCAGTATTTT. It encodes CAISLAGGRDTQYF.

The CDR3 DNA sequence: TGTGCCAGCAGCTTCGGTGGGACAGGGAACACTGAAGCTTTCTTT. Amino acid sequence: CASSFGGTGNTEAFF. This chain uses TRBV11-2 with TRBJ1-1; 8 positions match TRBD1. The CDR3 spans 15 residues. J gave up 1 base and V 3 bases, and 4 bases lay outside the gene matches. Germline CDR1 is SGHAT and CDR2 is FQNNGV.

This chain connects TRBV6-5 to TRBJ2-1; TRBD2 matches 9 bases. Per the germline V gene, CDR1 is MNHEY and CDR2 is SVGAGI. The ends lost 8 bases at V and 3 bases at J; junction bases unmatched: 5. CDR3 length: 14 amino acids. In nucleotides, the CDR3 is TGTGCCAGCGTAGCGGGGGCCGTCTACAATGAGCAGTTCTTC. Protein: CASVAGAVYNEQFF.

The gene calls are TRBV10-3 and TRBJ1-5, with D hard to call. The CDR3 spans 13 residues. V gave up 3 bases and J gave up 5 bases, with 8 bases separating them. CDR1 and CDR2 (germline): ENHRY, SYGVKD. The CDR3 sequence: CAISEKGDQPQHF. The CDR3 DNA follows: TGTGCCATCAGTGAAAAGGGAGATCAGCCCCAGCATTTT.

J is TRBJ1-4 and V is TRBV9, with a weak D call TRBD1 (5 bases). The CDR3 covers 15 residues. Trimming shortened V by 0 bases and J by 3 bases, and 9 bases separated the two germline ends. CDR1 is SGDLS and CDR2 is YYNGEE in the germline V gene. CDR3: CASSVGVGANEKLFF. The CDR3 DNA reads as TGTGCCAGCAGCGTAGGGGTAGGGGCTAATGAAAAACTGTTTTTT.

J is TRBJ1-5 and V is TRBV7-2; 7 bases are shared with TRBD1. The V gene end was trimmed by 5 bases and the J gene end by 1 base; junction bases not matched to a gene: 8. This CDR3 comprises 16 residues. Germline CDR1 reads SGHTA; CDR2 reads FQGNSA. The CDR3 DNA sequence: TGTGCCAGCAGCCCCCTTGCACAGGGGAGCAATCAGCCCCAGCATTTT. The encoded protein is CASSPLAQGSNQPQHF.

The chain employs TRBV6-5 and TRBJ1-2; 9 nucleotides agree with TRBD1. The CDR3 extends over 11 amino acids. Germline CDR1 MNHEY, CDR2 SVGAGI. Trimming cost V 10 bases and J 8 bases; bases outside gene matches: 5. CDR3 sequence (DNA): TGTGCCAATGGGACAGGGCTGGGCTACACCTTC. Its protein is CANGTGLGYTF.

This chain joins TRBV6-5 and TRBJ1-1; a weak D match, TRBD1 (6 bases). Germline values: CDR1 MNHEY, CDR2 SVGAGI. V was cut by 6 bases and J by 0 bases, with 14 bases left in between. This CDR3 comprises 15 residues. CDR3 region: CASSFRQVLNTEAFF. The CDR3 DNA reads TGTGCCAGCAGCTTCCGACAGGTCCTGAACACTGAAGCTTTCTTT.

This clone came up a few times. V gene TRBV5-5 combines with J gene TRBJ2-3; tentative D call: TRBD1 (6 bases). CDR3 length equals 13 residues. Trimming took off 3 bases at V and 1 base at J, with 6 bases between the two ends. CDR1 and CDR2 from the germline V gene are SGHKS and YYEKEE (reference sequence). CDR3 sequence (DNA): TGTGCCAGCAGCTACAGGGGCACAGATACGCAGTATTTT. It encodes CASSYRGTDTQYF.

This clone was seen more than once but under ten times. The V and J genes are TRBV18 and TRBJ1-2; D possibly corresponds to TRBD1 (5 bases). This CDR3 is built from 14 residues. The germline V gene has CDR1 KGHSH and CDR2 LQKENI. Trimming cost V 2 bases and J 7 bases, with 14 bases left between them. The CDR3 loop is CASSPAREAPGYTF. The CDR3 DNA follows: TGTGCCAGCTCACCAGCCAGGGAGGCTCCTGGCTACACCTTC.